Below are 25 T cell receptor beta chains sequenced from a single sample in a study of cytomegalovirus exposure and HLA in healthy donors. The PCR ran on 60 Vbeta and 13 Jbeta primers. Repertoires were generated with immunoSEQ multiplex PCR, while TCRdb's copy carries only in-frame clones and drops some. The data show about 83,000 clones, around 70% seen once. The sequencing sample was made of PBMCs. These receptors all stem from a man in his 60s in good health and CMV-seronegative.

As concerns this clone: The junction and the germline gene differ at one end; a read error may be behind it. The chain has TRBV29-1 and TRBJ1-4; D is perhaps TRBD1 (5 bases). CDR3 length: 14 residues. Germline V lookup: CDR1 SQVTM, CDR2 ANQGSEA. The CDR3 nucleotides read TGCAGCGCCGACTCAGGCGGGACTACTGAAAAACTGTTTTTT. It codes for CSADSGGTTEKLFF.

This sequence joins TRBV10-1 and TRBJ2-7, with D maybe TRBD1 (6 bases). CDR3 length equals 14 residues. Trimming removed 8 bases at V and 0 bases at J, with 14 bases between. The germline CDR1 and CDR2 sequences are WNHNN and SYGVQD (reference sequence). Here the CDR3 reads CASLDRLSSYEQYF. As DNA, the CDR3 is TGCGCCAGCTTGGACAGACTCAGCTCCTACGAGCAGTACTTC.

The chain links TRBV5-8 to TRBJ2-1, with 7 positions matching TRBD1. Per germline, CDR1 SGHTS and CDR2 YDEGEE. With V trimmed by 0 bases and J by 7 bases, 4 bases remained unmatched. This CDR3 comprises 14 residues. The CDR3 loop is CASSLGPRGNEQFF. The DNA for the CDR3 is TGTGCCAGCAGCTTGGGCCCCAGGGGGAATGAGCAGTTCTTC.

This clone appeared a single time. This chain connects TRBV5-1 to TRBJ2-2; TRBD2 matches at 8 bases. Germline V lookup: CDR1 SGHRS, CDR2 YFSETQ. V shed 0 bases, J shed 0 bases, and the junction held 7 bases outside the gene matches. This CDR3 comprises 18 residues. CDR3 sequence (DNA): TGCGCCAGCAGCTTGGAGCGGGGGACCTTTCCGAACACCGGGGAGCTGTTTTTT. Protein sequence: CASSLERGTFPNTGELFF.

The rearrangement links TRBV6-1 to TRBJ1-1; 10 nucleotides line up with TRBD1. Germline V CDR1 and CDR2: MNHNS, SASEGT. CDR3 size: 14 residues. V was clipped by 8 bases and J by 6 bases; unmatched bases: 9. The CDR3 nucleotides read TGTGCCAGCGCCCGGGACAGGGGTGTTTCTGAAGCTTTCTTT. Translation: CASARDRGVSEAFF.

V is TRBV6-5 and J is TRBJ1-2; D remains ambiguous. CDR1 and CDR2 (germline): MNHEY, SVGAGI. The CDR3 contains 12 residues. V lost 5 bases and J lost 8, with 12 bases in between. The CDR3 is CASSKAALGYTF. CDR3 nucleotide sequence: TGTGCCAGCAGTAAGGCGGCCTTGGGCTACACCTTC.

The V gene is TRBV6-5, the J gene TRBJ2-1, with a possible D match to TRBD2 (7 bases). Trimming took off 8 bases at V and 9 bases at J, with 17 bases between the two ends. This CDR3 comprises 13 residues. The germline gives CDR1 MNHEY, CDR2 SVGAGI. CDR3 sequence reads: CASLDRPGGEQFF. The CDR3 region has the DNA TGTGCCAGCTTAGACAGGCCGGGGGGTGAGCAGTTCTTC.

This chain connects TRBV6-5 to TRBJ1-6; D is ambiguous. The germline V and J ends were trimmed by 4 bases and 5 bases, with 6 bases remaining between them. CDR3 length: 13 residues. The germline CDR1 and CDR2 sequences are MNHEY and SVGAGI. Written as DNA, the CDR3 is TGTGCCAGCAGTTTCAGGCATAATTCACCCCTCCACTTT. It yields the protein CASSFRHNSPLHF.

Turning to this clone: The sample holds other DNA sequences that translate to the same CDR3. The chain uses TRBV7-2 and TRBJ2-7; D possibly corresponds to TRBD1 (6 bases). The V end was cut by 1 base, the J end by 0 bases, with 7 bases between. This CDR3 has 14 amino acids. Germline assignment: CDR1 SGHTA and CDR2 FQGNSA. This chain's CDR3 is CASSLGTVSYEQYF. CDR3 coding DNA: TGTGCCAGCAGCTTAGGGACAGTCTCCTACGAGCAGTACTTC.

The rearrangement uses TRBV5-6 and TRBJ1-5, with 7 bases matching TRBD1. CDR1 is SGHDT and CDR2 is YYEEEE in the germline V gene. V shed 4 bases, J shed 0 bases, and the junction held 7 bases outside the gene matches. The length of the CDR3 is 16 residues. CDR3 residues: CASSGRGEYSNQPQHF. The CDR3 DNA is TGTGCCAGCAGCGGCAGGGGGGAATATAGCAATCAGCCCCAGCATTTT.

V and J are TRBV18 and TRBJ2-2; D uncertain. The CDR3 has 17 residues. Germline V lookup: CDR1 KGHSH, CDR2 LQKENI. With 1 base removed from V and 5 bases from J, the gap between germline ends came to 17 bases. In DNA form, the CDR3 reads TGTGCCAGCTCACCACAAATCTCTTCCACTACTACCGGGGAGCTGTTTTTT. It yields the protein CASSPQISSTTTGELFF.

CDR3 in DNA: TGTGCCAGCTCACCACCTATCGGGACAGGGTCGTACTACGAGCAGTACTTC. It yields the protein CASSPPIGTGSYYEQYF. The V and J genes are TRBV18 and TRBJ2-7; 9 nucleotides match TRBD1. Germline lookup yields CDR1 KGHSH and CDR2 LQKENI. There are 17 residues in the CDR3. J lost 3 bases, V lost 0 bases, and 9 bases had no gene match.

CDR3 nucleotide sequence: TGTGCCAGCTCCGGGACACAGGGTGGGGGAGCTTTCTTT. It codes for CASSGTQGGGAFF. The rearrangement joins TRBV6-5 to TRBJ1-1; D is possibly TRBD1 (6 bases). Germline lookup yields CDR1 MNHEY and CDR2 SVGAGI. V lost 8 bases and J lost 10, with 20 bases in between. There are 13 residues in the CDR3.

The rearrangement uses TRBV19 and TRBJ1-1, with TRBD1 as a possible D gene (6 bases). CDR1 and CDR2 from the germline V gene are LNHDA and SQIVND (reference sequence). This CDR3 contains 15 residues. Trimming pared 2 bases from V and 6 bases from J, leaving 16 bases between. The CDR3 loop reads CASSIRGGGLAEAFF. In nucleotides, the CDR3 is TGTGCCAGTAGTATACGCGGGGGCGGTCTAGCTGAAGCTTTCTTT.

Written as DNA, the CDR3 is TGTGCCAGCAGCCCACAGGGTTCTGTGGACTATGGCTACACCTTC. Protein: CASSPQGSVDYGYTF. J is TRBJ1-2 and V is TRBV6-1; tentative D call: TRBD1 (6 bases). Germline V lookup: CDR1 MNHNS, CDR2 SASEGT. The CDR3 extends over 15 amino acids. V was pared by 6 bases and J by 3 bases, with 17 bases between.

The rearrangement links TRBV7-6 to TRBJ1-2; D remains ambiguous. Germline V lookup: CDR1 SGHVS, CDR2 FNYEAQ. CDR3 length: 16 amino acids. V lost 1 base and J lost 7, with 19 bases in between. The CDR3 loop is CASSLGTGILVCGYTF. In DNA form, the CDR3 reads TGTGCCAGCAGCTTAGGGACGGGAATATTGGTCTGTGGCTACACCTTC.

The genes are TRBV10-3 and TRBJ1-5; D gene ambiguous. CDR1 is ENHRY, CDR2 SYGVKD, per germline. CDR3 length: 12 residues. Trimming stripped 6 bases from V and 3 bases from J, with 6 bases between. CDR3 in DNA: TGTGCCATCAGGACTTCCAATCAGCCCCAGCATTTT. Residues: CAIRTSNQPQHF.

The CDR3 is CSGGDTDTQYF. Written as DNA, the CDR3 is TGCAGCGGGGGGGACACAGATACGCAGTATTTT. V and J are TRBV29-1 and TRBJ2-3, with D perhaps TRBD2 (6 bases). The V end lost 7 bases, the J end lost 2 bases, and 7 bases lay between the germline ends. CDR1 is SQVTM, CDR2 ANQGSEA, per germline. The CDR3 extends over 11 amino acids.

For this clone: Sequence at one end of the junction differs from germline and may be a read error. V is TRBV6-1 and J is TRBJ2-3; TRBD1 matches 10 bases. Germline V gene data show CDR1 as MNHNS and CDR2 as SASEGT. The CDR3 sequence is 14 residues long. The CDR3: CASRDRGQADTQYF. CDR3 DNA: TGTGCCAGCCGTGACAGGGGGCAGGCGGATACGCAGTATTTT.

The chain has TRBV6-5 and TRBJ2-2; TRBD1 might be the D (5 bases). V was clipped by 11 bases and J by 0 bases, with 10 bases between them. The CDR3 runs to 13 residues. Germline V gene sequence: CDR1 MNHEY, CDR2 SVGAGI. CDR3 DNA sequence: TGTGCCGCGGCAGGGACGAACACCGGGGAGCTGTTTTTT. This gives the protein CAAAGTNTGELFF.

In DNA form, the CDR3 reads TGTGCCAGCAGGCGCTCAGGGGTTCGGACCTACGAGCAGTACTTC. Protein sequence: CASRRSGVRTYEQYF. This chain links TRBV11-2 with TRBJ2-7, with D possibly matching TRBD1 (6 bases). Trimming stripped 6 bases from V and 2 bases from J, with 17 bases between. The CDR3 spans 15 residues. Germline CDR1 and CDR2: SGHAT and FQNNGV. The full variable domain, rest sourced from reference TRBV11-2 and TRBJ2-7, is EAGVAQSPRYKIIEKRQSVAFWCNPISGHATLYWYQQILGQGPKLLIQFQNNGVVDDSQLPKDRFSAERLKGVDSTLKIQPAKLEDSAVYLCASRRSGVRTYEQYFGPGTRLTVT.

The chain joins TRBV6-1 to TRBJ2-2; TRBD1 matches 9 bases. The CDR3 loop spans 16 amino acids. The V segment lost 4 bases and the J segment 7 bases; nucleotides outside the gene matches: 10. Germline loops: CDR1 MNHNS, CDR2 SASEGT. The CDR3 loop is CASSGAGQGSFGELFF. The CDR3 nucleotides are TGTGCCAGCAGTGGGGCGGGACAGGGTAGTTTCGGGGAGCTGTTTTTT.

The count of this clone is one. In DNA form, the CDR3 reads TGTGCCAGCAGCGTATCGGACAGGTTCGGGTATGGCTACACCTTC. This codes for CASSVSDRFGYGYTF. V and J are TRBV9 and TRBJ1-2, with 7 positions matching TRBD1. This CDR3 comprises 15 residues. Unmatched junction bases numbered 8, after V lost 1 base and J lost 5 bases. Germline values: CDR1 SGDLS, CDR2 YYNGEE. Filled out from reference TRBV9 and TRBJ1-2, the complete variable domain reads DSGVTQTPKHLITATGQRVTLRCSPRSGDLSVYWYQQSLDQGLQFLIQYYNGEERAKGNILERFSAQQFPDLHSELNLSSLELGDSALYFCASSVSDRFGYGYTFGSGTRLTVV.

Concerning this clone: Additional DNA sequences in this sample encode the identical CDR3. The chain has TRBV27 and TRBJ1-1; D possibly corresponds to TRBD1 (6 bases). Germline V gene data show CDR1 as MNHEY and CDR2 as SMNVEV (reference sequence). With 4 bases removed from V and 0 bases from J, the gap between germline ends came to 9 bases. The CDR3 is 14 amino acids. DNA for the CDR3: TGTGCCAGCAGTTGGGGACAACTGAACACTGAAGCTTTCTTT. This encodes CASSWGQLNTEAFF.

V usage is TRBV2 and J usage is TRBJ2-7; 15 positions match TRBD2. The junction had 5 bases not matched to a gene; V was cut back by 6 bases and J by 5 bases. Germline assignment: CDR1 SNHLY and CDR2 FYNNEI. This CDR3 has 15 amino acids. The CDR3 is CASSPGLAGGNEQYF. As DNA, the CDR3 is TGTGCCAGCAGCCCGGGACTAGCGGGAGGCAACGAGCAGTACTTC.